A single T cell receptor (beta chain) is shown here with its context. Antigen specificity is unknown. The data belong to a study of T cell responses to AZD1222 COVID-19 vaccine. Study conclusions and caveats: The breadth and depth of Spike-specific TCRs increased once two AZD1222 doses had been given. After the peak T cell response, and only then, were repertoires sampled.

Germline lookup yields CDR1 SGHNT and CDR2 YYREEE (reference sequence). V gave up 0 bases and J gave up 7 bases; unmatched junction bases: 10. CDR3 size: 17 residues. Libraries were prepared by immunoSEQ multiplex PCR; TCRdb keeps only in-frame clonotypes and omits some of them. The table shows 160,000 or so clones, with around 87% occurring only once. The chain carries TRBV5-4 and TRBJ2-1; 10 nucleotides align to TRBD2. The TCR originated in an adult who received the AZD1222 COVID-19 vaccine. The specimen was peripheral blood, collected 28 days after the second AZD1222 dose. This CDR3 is CASSLGDKGLAYNEQFF. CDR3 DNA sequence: TGTGCCAGCAGCTTGGGGGACAAGGGACTAGCGTATAATGAGCAGTTCTTC.